This T cell receptor (beta chain) was captured in a study of shared clonotypes between healthy human individuals. Across the study: Every donor yielded three CD4 naive, three CD4 memory, two CD8 naive and one CD8 memory plate. Study-wide points: The study drew on few donors, limiting represented genetic and exposure-history diversity. Sampling was confined to blood; repertoires within tissues likely differ.

Naive CD8 cells were CD45RO-negative, positively selected for CCR7, excluding terminally differentiated effector memory CD45RA+ cells. Comments on this clone: Antigen specificity is unknown.

Per germline, CDR1 SQVTM and CDR2 ANQGSEA. Trimming removed 6 bases from V and 5 bases from J; junction bases left unmatched: 15. This CDR3 comprises 15 residues. In the sorted-subset replicate PCRs, approximately 200 ng DNA, around 32,000 T cell genomes, was used. Sequenced by immunoSEQ multiplex PCR; TCRdb stores in-frame clones only, minus some. The table records 700,000 to 950,000 clones, 96% of them present only once. The receptor comes from a man aged 30-40 years in good health. Sequencing input: naive CD8+ T cells sorted from blood. The V gene is TRBV29-1, the J gene TRBJ1-2, with 7 nucleotides matching TRBD1. The CDR3 DNA sequence: TGCAGCGTCGACAGGGAGGGGTTGGGGACTTATGGCTACACCTTC. Translation: CSVDREGLGTYGYTF.